This T cell receptor (beta chain) was obtained from a study of Ad26.COV2.S vaccination and SARS-CoV-2 variants. A remark on this clone: Its target is unknown.

V dropped 7 bases and J dropped 11; count of bases not matched to a gene: 14. The CDR3 sequence is 13 residues long. Germline V CDR1 and CDR2: MDHEN, SYDVKM. Some clones are missing from TCRdb's copy, which holds only in-frame ones; the method was immunoSEQ multiplex PCR. The table shows 240,000 or so clones, with approximately 90% occurring only once. General study results and limits: For non-spike TCRs, breadth in vaccine recipients resembled that in placebo recipients. Overall T cell responses may have been underestimated by the analyses of TCR breadth and depth. Responses of spike-specific T cells (both CD8+ and CD4+) reportedly showed substantial breadth after vaccination. Those who received the vaccine showed greater spike-specific TCR breadth than those given placebo.

Treatment meaning: about 20 received Ad26.COV2.S at low or high dose, single or two shots; a few received placebo; per-sample allocation not given. Repertoires come from day 63 after the first vaccine or placebo injection. The chain recombines TRBV28 with TRBJ2-7; 7 bases agree with TRBD2. Material: peripheral blood, obtained in a trial of Ad26.COV2.S vaccine versus placebo. This TCR was recovered from a person between 18 and 60 years old who received the Ad26.COV2.S COVID-19 vaccine or a placebo. The CDR3 loop reads CASIGGSGFQEYF. The CDR3, as DNA: TGTGCCAGCATCGGGGGGAGTGGTTTTCAGGAGTACTTC.